These 25 T cell receptor beta chains were sequenced from one sample in a study of beta chain features in type 1 diabetes. Expressed TCRB transcripts were sequenced because the entire RNA isolate underwent reverse transcription. Libraries were prepared by immunoSEQ multiplex PCR; TCRdb keeps only in-frame clonotypes and omits some of them. Of 390,000 or so clones in the sample, 11% to 15% were seen once. Material for sequencing was naive CD4+ T cells from blood. These receptors were collected from a man aged 25 to 40 in good health.

The V call is TRBV7-9, the J call TRBJ2-3, with 8 bases lining up with TRBD2. The ends lost 5 bases at V and 2 bases at J; junction bases unmatched: 12. The length of the CDR3 is 17 residues. Germline-derived CDR1 and CDR2 are SEHNR and FQNEAQ (reference sequence). CDR3 region: CASSPLAGLKTTDTQYF. CDR3 in DNA: TGTGCCAGCAGCCCGTTAGCGGGACTGAAAACCACAGATACGCAGTATTTT.

The genes are TRBV20-1 and TRBJ2-1; D may match TRBD1 or TRBD2 (5 bases each). Germline assignment: CDR1 DFQATT and CDR2 SNEGSKA (reference sequence). The CDR3 has 10 residues. For the CDR3, the DNA is TGCAGCCCTCTGGGGGATGAGCAGTTCTTC. This sequence encodes CSPLGDEQFF.

This rearrangement joins TRBV25-1 to TRBJ2-5; D is unresolved. This CDR3 contains 12 residues. The germline V gene encodes CDR1 MGHDK and CDR2 SYGVNS. V was trimmed by 7 bases and J by 5 bases, leaving 11 bases between them. The CDR3 sequence: CASTLGWETQYF. The CDR3 bases are TGTGCCAGCACTCTGGGATGGGAGACCCAGTACTTC.

In this sample, this clone turned up a few times. The chain carries TRBV29-1 and TRBJ2-5; 10 bases agree with TRBD1. The ends lost 5 bases at V and 5 bases at J; junction bases unmatched: 11. CDR1 SQVTM and CDR2 ANQGSEA come from the germline V gene. The CDR3 spans 15 residues. Here the CDR3 reads CSVSLKTGGGETQYF. CDR3 in DNA: TGCAGCGTTTCACTAAAGACAGGGGGCGGTGAGACCCAGTACTTC.

The rearrangement uses TRBV29-1 and TRBJ1-1; TRBD1 aligns across 7 bases. Germline CDR1 reads SQVTM; CDR2 reads ANQGSEA. Losses at the gene ends were 7 bases for V and 5 bases for J; bases not matched to a gene: 16. The CDR3 is 15 residues long. CDR3 coding DNA: TGCAGCGCAAGGTCCGGGACAGCGACCGGAACTGAAGCTTTCTTT. Its protein product is CSARSGTATGTEAFF.

This clone turned up a few times. The rearrangement uses TRBV2 and TRBJ2-7; perhaps TRBD1 as D (6 bases). The germline V and J ends were trimmed by 4 bases and 3 bases, with 7 bases remaining between them. This CDR3 is built from 12 residues. CDR1 and CDR2 from the germline V gene are SNHLY and FYNNEI. The CDR3 DNA reads TGTGCCAGCAGTGCGGACAGCTACGAGCAGTACGTC. This sequence encodes CASSADSYEQYV.

This clone was seen more than once but under ten times. The chain is built from TRBV7-9 and TRBJ2-3, with 11 bases that match TRBD2. The germline CDR1 and CDR2 sequences are SEHNR and FQNEAQ (reference sequence). Unmatched junction bases numbered 2, after V lost 2 bases and J lost 4 bases. The CDR3 sequence is 15 residues long. This CDR3 is CASSLLAGGSDTQYF. CDR3 DNA sequence: TGTGCCAGCAGCTTACTAGCGGGGGGCTCAGATACGCAGTATTTT.

The rearrangement uses TRBV13 and TRBJ2-1; 7 bases line up with TRBD2. The CDR3 contains 13 residues. V shed 10 bases and J 4 bases; nucleotides not matched to a gene: 7. CDR1 is PRHDT and CDR2 is FYEKMQ in the germline V gene (reference sequence). This chain's CDR3 is CANAGGRYNEQFF. CDR3 nucleotide sequence: TGTGCCAACGCGGGCGGGAGATACAATGAGCAGTTCTTC.

This clone was observed a few times. The chain joins TRBV5-6 to TRBJ1-2; D not certain. V lost 3 bases to trimming and J lost 4 bases, with 13 bases between them. This CDR3 spans 14 amino acids. Germline V gives CDR1 SGHDT, CDR2 YYEEEE. The CDR3 protein is CASSYSASVYGYTF. CDR3 bases: TGTGCCAGCAGCTATTCAGCCTCTGTCTATGGCTACACCTTC.

This clone occurred a few times. The chain joins TRBV30 to TRBJ1-5, with D tentatively TRBD1 (5 bases). Looked up from germline, CDR1 is GTSNPN and CDR2 is SVGIG (reference sequence). The CDR3 consists of 14 residues. V was pared by 1 base and J by 4 bases, with 11 bases between. The DNA for the CDR3 is TGTGCCTGGAGTGAGGGACCGGTAAATCAGCCCCAGCATTTT. Amino acid sequence: CAWSEGPVNQPQHF.

This clone was detected only a few times. The same CDR3 also results from other DNA sequences found in this sample. The gene calls are TRBV5-1 and TRBJ2-3; no definite D call. In germline, CDR1 is SGHRS, CDR2 YFSETQ. V was cut by 2 bases and J by 6 bases, with 4 bases left in between. CDR3 length equals 11 residues. This chain's CDR3 is CASSLEDTQYF. The CDR3 DNA reads TGCGCCAGCAGCTTAGAGGATACGCAGTATTTT. Full variable domain (remainder filled in from reference TRBV5-1 and TRBJ2-3): KAGVTQTPRYLIKTRGQQVTLSCSPISGHRSVSWYQQTPGQGLQFLFEYFSETQRNKGNFPGRFSGRQFSNSRSEMNVSTLELGDSALYLCASSLEDTQYFGPGTRLTVL.

This chain joins TRBV4-2 and TRBJ2-3; the D is unclear. The CDR3 is made up of 15 amino acids. V was clipped by 1 base and J by 5 bases, with 13 bases between them. Germline V gene sequence: CDR1 LGHNA, CDR2 YNFKEQ. CDR3 coding DNA: TGTGCCAGCAGCCAAGGGGCTACCCCAGGAGATACGCAGTATTTT. This codes for CASSQGATPGDTQYF.

The rearrangement links TRBV29-1 to TRBJ1-2, with D possibly matching TRBD1 (5 bases). CDR1 is SQVTM, CDR2 ANQGSEA, per germline. V was pared by 6 bases and J by 8 bases, with 22 bases between. The CDR3 runs 14 residues. The CDR3 DNA is TGCAGCGTCCTTGTGGGGGTTCGTTCAGAAGGCTACACCTTC. It yields the protein CSVLVGVRSEGYTF.

This clone came up many times. V and J are TRBV9 and TRBJ2-6; D not certain. The CDR3 has 16 residues. Germline V lookup: CDR1 SGDLS, CDR2 YYNGEE. Between the trimmed V and J ends, which lost 1 base and 0 bases, there was a span of 8 bases. CDR3 region: CASSVSVLSGANVLTF. Written as DNA, the CDR3 is TGTGCCAGCAGCGTATCAGTTCTCTCTGGGGCCAACGTCCTGACTTTC. Supplemented by reference TRBV9 and TRBJ2-6, the full variable domain reads DSGVTQTPKHLITATGQRVTLRCSPRSGDLSVYWYQQSLDQGLQFLIQYYNGEERAKGNILERFSAQQFPDLHSELNLSSLELGDSALYFCASSVSVLSGANVLTFGAGSRLTVL.

The V call is TRBV9, the J call TRBJ2-7, with unresolved D. V lost 0 bases and J 0 bases, leaving 10 bases between the germline ends. The CDR3 sequence is 15 residues long. The germline V gene has CDR1 SGDLS and CDR2 YYNGEE. CDR3 in DNA: TGTGCCAGCAGCGTAGATTGGGTTAGCTCCTACGAGCAGTACTTC. Amino acid sequence: CASSVDWVSSYEQYF. Using reference TRBV9 and TRBJ2-7 for the parts outside the CDR3, the full variable domain is DSGVTQTPKHLITATGQRVTLRCSPRSGDLSVYWYQQSLDQGLQFLIQYYNGEERAKGNILERFSAQQFPDLHSELNLSSLELGDSALYFCASSVDWVSSYEQYFGPGTRLTVT.

This clone came up a few times. This sequence joins TRBV4-3 and TRBJ1-2; D is unclear. Per germline, CDR1 LGHNA and CDR2 YSLEER. The CDR3 extends over 14 amino acids. V lost 1 base, J lost 3 bases, and 9 bases lay in between. The DNA for the CDR3 is TGCGCCAGCAGCCAAGGGCCCTGGGACTATGGCTACACCTTC. This encodes CASSQGPWDYGYTF.

This clone was seen a few times. The chain is built from TRBV18 and TRBJ2-1; 7 bases agree with TRBD2. The V gene end was trimmed by 3 bases and the J gene end by 4 bases; junction bases not matched to a gene: 3. From germline, CDR1 is KGHSH and CDR2 LQKENI. The CDR3 has 14 residues. CDR3 loop: CASSPTSEYNEQFF. The CDR3 DNA reads as TGTGCCAGCTCACCTACTAGCGAGTACAATGAGCAGTTCTTC.

The rearrangement uses TRBV6-1 and TRBJ2-7, with D maybe TRBD2 (5 bases). Germline CDR1 reads MNHNS; CDR2 reads SASEGT. Trimming left V 6 bases short and J 4 bases short, with 19 bases between. The CDR3 covers 15 residues. The DNA of the CDR3 is TGTGCCAGCAGCCGGGGAACAGAACTTACTTACGAGCAGTACTTC. Its translation: CASSRGTELTYEQYF.

This clone has only a few counts. The chain employs TRBV7-9 and TRBJ2-1; D is unresolved. In germline, CDR1 is SEHNR, CDR2 FQNEAQ (reference sequence). The CDR3 covers 13 residues. V was cut by 6 bases and J by 10 bases, with 16 bases left in between. The CDR3 sequence: CASRSGQYAEQFF. DNA for the CDR3: TGTGCCAGCAGATCGGGTCAGTATGCGGAGCAGTTCTTC.

This clone was seen a few times. V is TRBV21-1 and J is TRBJ2-5; TRBD1 was called by the table and not checked on the DNA. TRBV21-1 is a known pseudogene. This CDR3 comprises 18 residues. The CDR3 reads CASSKFRDRKQGRETQYF. CDR3 bases: TGTGCCAGCAGCAAGTTCCGTGACAGGAAACAGGGACGAGAGACCCAGTACTTC.

The chain combines TRBV7-9 with TRBJ2-1; tentatively, D is TRBD1 or TRBD2 (6 bases each). In germline, CDR1 is SEHNR, CDR2 FQNEAQ (reference sequence). The CDR3 spans 14 residues. Trimming removed 2 bases at V and 7 bases at J, with 12 bases between. Here the CDR3 DNA reads TGTGCCAGCAGCTTAACGGGGGCTGAAAATGAGCAGTTCTTC. Translating gives CASSLTGAENEQFF.

The chain has TRBV7-9 and TRBJ2-4; 8 bases align to TRBD1. After removal of 6 bases from V and 0 bases from J, the junction contained 7 bases not matched to a gene. Germline V gives CDR1 SEHNR, CDR2 FQNEAQ (reference sequence). The CDR3 is 16 amino acids. DNA of the CDR3: TGTGCCAGCAGTTACGGACAGGGCTCAGCCAAAAACATTCAGTACTTC. Translating gives CASSYGQGSAKNIQYF.

In this sample, this clone turned up a few times. This chain links TRBV7-9 with TRBJ2-2; 8 nucleotides align to TRBD2. Per the germline V gene, CDR1 is SEHNR and CDR2 is FQNEAQ (reference sequence). The CDR3 totals 16 residues. V dropped 5 bases and J dropped 3; count of bases not matched to a gene: 8. The CDR3 DNA follows: TGTGCCAGCAGCATGCGCGGGGGGCGAGACACCGGGGAGCTGTTTTTT. Protein product: CASSMRGGRDTGELFF.

The rearrangement uses TRBV7-9 and TRBJ2-5, with D uncertain. The V gene's germline CDR1 is SEHNR and CDR2 FQNEAQ (reference sequence). The V end lost 5 bases, the J end lost 0 bases, and 13 bases lay between the germline ends. This CDR3 comprises 15 residues. CDR3 sequence (DNA): TGTGCCAGCAGCCCAAACCTTATGTACCAAGAGACCCAGTACTTC. It codes for CASSPNLMYQETQYF.

This chain joins TRBV7-2 and TRBJ1-4, with 9 bases identical to TRBD1. Germline V gene data show CDR1 as SGHTA and CDR2 as FQGNSA. The junction had 6 bases not matched to a gene; V was cut back by 5 bases and J by 8 bases. The CDR3 length is 14 residues. The CDR3 here is CASSAGTGSEKLFF. For the CDR3, the DNA is TGTGCCAGCAGCGCAGGGACAGGGAGCGAAAAACTGTTTTTT.